One and the same sample provided the 16 T cell receptor beta chains below, sequenced in a study of cytomegalovirus exposure and HLA in healthy donors. PCR involved 60 Vbeta and 13 Jbeta primers. Data came from immunoSEQ multiplex PCR; TCRdb stores just in-frame clones and leaves some out. The repertoire holds some 54,000 clones, with 70% to 90% as singletons. The sample comprised PBMCs. All receptors come from a male donor in good health and CMV-seronegative.

V and J are TRBV18 and TRBJ1-4; TRBD1 is a possible D gene (5 bases). CDR3 size: 17 residues. CDR1 and CDR2 from the germline V gene are KGHSH and LQKENI. V gave up 3 bases and J gave up 6 bases, with 20 bases separating them. CDR3 nucleotide sequence: TGTGCCAGCTCACCCTTCGCAGGGCCCGTTGTACATGAAAAACTGTTTTTT. It encodes CASSPFAGPVVHEKLFF. The full variable domain, completed using reference TRBV18 and TRBJ1-4, is NAGVMQNPRHLVRRRGQEARLRCSPMKGHSHVYWYRQLPEEGLKFMVYLQKENIIDESGMPKERFSAEFPKEGPSILRIQQVVRGDSAAYFCASSPFAGPVVHEKLFFGSGTQLSVL.

The chain uses TRBV5-1 and TRBJ2-3; 12 bases map to TRBD1. The CDR3 is 16 amino acids. Germline lookup yields CDR1 SGHRS and CDR2 YFSETQ. The V segment lost 4 bases and the J segment 2 bases; nucleotides outside the gene matches: 5. The CDR3, as DNA: TGCGCCAGCAGCCTTGGGACAGGGGGCACCACAGATACGCAGTATTTT. Translating it yields CASSLGTGGTTDTQYF.

The chain links TRBV29-1 to TRBJ2-2; D may be TRBD1 (5 bases). V was trimmed by 6 bases and J by 2 bases, leaving 13 bases between them. Germline CDR1 is SQVTM and CDR2 is ANQGSEA. The CDR3 is made up of 14 amino acids. The DNA of the CDR3 is TGCAGCGTCGCCAGGGAAACAAACACCGGGGAGCTGTTTTTT. Protein sequence: CSVARETNTGELFF.

This clone was counted a few times. This chain uses TRBV15 with TRBJ1-2, with 7 bases matching TRBD1. The ends lost 5 bases at V and 6 bases at J; junction bases unmatched: 3. This CDR3 contains 12 residues. Germline values: CDR1 LNHNV, CDR2 YYDKDF (reference sequence). As DNA, the CDR3 is TGTGCCACCAGCGTAAGGGGGCATGGCTACACCTTC. Its protein product is CATSVRGHGYTF.

CDR3 in amino acids: CASSELSTGVGEKLFF. In DNA, the CDR3 is TGTGCCAGCAGTGAACTCTCAACAGGGGTGGGAGAAAAACTGTTTTTT. The chain couples TRBV25-1 to TRBJ1-4, with TRBD1 identical over 7 bases. The ends lost 2 bases at V and 8 bases at J; junction bases unmatched: 11. This CDR3 contains 16 residues. CDR1 and CDR2 (germline): MGHDK, SYGVNS.

The sample holds one count of this clone. V gene TRBV27 combines with J gene TRBJ2-7; 10 bases map to TRBD1. CDR3 length: 16 amino acids. The V and J ends lost 3 bases and 0 bases, in that order; junction bases with no gene match: 5. The V gene's germline CDR1 is MNHEY and CDR2 SMNVEV (reference sequence). CDR3 amino acids: CASSFIGQGDSYEQYF. CDR3 coding DNA: TGTGCCAGCAGTTTTATTGGACAGGGGGACTCCTACGAGCAGTACTTC.

The V call is TRBV7-7, the J call TRBJ2-5; TRBD1 matches 8 bases. V was pared by 4 bases and J by 5 bases, with 9 bases of the junction left unmatched. This CDR3 has 15 amino acids. Germline CDR1 and CDR2: SSHAT and FNYEAQ (reference sequence). The DNA for the CDR3 is TGTGCCAGCAGCTCTCGATCAGGGGGCGCTGAGACCCAGTACTTC. Translated, it gives CASSSRSGGAETQYF. The full variable domain, in which reference TRBV7-7 and TRBJ2-5 provide the parts outside the CDR3, is GAGVSQSPRYKVTKRGQDVTLRCDPISSHATLYWYQQALGQGPEFLTYFNYEAQPDKSGLPSDRFSAERPEGSISTLTIQRTEQRDSAMYRCASSSRSGGAETQYFGPGTRLLVL.

The chain uses TRBV5-4 and TRBJ1-2; possibly TRBD1 for D (6 bases). The CDR3 length is 13 residues. V lost 3 bases to trimming and J lost 8 bases, with 14 bases between them. Germline loops: CDR1 SGHNT, CDR2 YYREEE (reference sequence). The CDR3 coding sequence is TGTGCCAGCAGCTATGAGACAGGTGACGGCTACACCTTC. Its translation is CASSYETGDGYTF.

In regard to this clone: The junction departs from the called germline gene at one end, perhaps through a read error. The chain uses TRBV7-2 and TRBJ2-1; D might be TRBD1 (6 bases). Germline V lookup: CDR1 SGHTA, CDR2 FQGNSA. This CDR3 is built from 16 residues. Here the CDR3 DNA reads TGTGCCAGCAGCTTAGTGCTGGGGGCGTCCTGCAATGAGCAGTTCTTC. Translating gives CASSLVLGASCNEQFF.

V usage is TRBV7-2 and J usage is TRBJ2-5, with D possibly matching TRBD2 (5 bases). Trimming took off 5 bases at V and 4 bases at J, with 14 bases between the two ends. The CDR3 runs to 14 residues. Per germline, CDR1 SGHTA and CDR2 FQGNSA. The CDR3: CASSPGLLGETQYF. In DNA form, the CDR3 reads TGTGCCAGCAGCCCCGGACTGCTGGGAGAGACCCAGTACTTC.

The chain uses TRBV11-2 and TRBJ2-1; possible D gene TRBD1, 6 bases. Between the trimmed V and J ends, which lost 1 base and 7 bases, there was a span of 14 bases. The length of the CDR3 is 15 residues. The germline V gene has CDR1 SGHAT and CDR2 FQNNGV. The CDR3 nucleotides are TGTGCCAGCAGCTTAGGAGGGGGAGAGAGGAATGAGCAGTTCTTC. Its translation is CASSLGGGERNEQFF.

This chain joins TRBV7-8 and TRBJ1-6; D not certain. V lost 3 bases, J lost 5 bases, and 8 bases lay in between. The CDR3 consists of 14 residues. Germline V gene sequence: CDR1 SGHVS, CDR2 FQNEAQ. Written as DNA, the CDR3 is TGTGCCAGCAGCTTCACACAAGATAATTCACCCCTCCACTTT. It specifies CASSFTQDNSPLHF.

This chain connects TRBV2 to TRBJ2-5; tentative D call: TRBD1 (6 bases). The CDR3 totals 14 residues. The germline gives CDR1 SNHLY, CDR2 FYNNEI. Trimming took off 8 bases at V and 8 bases at J, with 21 bases between the two ends. The DNA of the CDR3 is TGTGCCAGCCTTCTCCCGGGAACGGGACAAACCCAGTACTTC. Translated: CASLLPGTGQTQYF.

The chain links TRBV29-1 to TRBJ2-7, with 7 nucleotides matching TRBD1. Germline V lookup: CDR1 SQVTM, CDR2 ANQGSEA. The CDR3 covers 13 residues. The ends lost 6 bases at V and 6 bases at J; junction bases unmatched: 11. The DNA for the CDR3 is TGCAGCGTGCGGACAGGCGCCGGAGGCGAGCAGTACTTC. Translating it yields CSVRTGAGGEQYF.

The chain joins TRBV25-1 to TRBJ2-1, with 7 positions matching TRBD2. V dropped 7 bases and J dropped 9; count of bases not matched to a gene: 9. Germline-derived CDR1 and CDR2 are MGHDK and SYGVNS. The CDR3 extends over 13 amino acids. DNA for the CDR3: TGTGCCAGCACCGGGGGGTCTGTACCTGAGCAGTTCTTC. It specifies CASTGGSVPEQFF.

The chain is built from TRBV6-5 and TRBJ1-2; weak D call: TRBD1 (5 bases). V was trimmed by 6 bases and J by 3 bases, leaving 11 bases between them. This CDR3 comprises 13 residues. From germline, CDR1 is MNHEY and CDR2 SVGAGI. The CDR3 sequence is CASRNGGDYGYTF. In DNA form, the CDR3 reads TGTGCCAGCAGAAATGGGGGGGACTATGGCTACACCTTC.